These T cell receptor beta chains were read from a single sample in a study of T cell responses to AZD1222 COVID-19 vaccine. Measured with immunoSEQ multiplex PCR; TCRdb has only the in-frame clones, and not every one. The data hold roughly 120,000 clones, with about 89% observed a single time. This specimen was peripheral blood, taken on day 0 of AZD1222 vaccination. Receptors were obtained from an adult in good health. Each CDR3 is given with its conserved first and last residue. A D gene is named only where the DNA matches it firmly. Size tells how often a clone was seen (once, few, many) or the class of an expanded clone, and some rows leave it out.

d_call j_call v_call clone_size cdr3_aa cdr3_nt
. TRBJ1-2 TRBV3-1/TRBV3-2 . CASSHRQRNYGYTF TGTGCCAGCAGCCATAGGCAGAGGAACTATGGCTACACCTTC
TRBD2 TRBJ2-7 TRBV6-1 few CASSDHTGGRAYEQYF TGTGCCAGCAGTGACCATACTGGCGGGAGAGCCTACGAGCAGTACTTC
. TRBJ2-3 TRBV4-1 . CASSQEGTDTQYF TGCGCCAGCAGCCAAGAAGGGACAGATACGCAGTATTTT
. TRBJ2-1 TRBV24-1 . CATSDQQGWGNEQFF TGTGCCACCAGTGACCAACAGGGTTGGGGCAATGAGCAGTTCTTC
TRBD1 TRBJ2-7 TRBV9 . CASHRGPDSYEQYF TGTGCCAGTCACAGGGGGCCAGATTCCTACGAGCAGTACTTC
. TRBJ1-2 TRBV27 . CASSPFGGGYYGYTF TGTGCCAGCAGCCCCTTCGGGGGGGGATACTATGGCTACACCTTC
TRBD2 TRBJ2-2 TRBV5-1 . CASSLGGLAGVTGELFF TGCGCCAGCAGCTTGGGGGGACTAGCGGGAGTCACCGGGGAGCTGTTTTTT
. TRBJ1-2 TRBV9 . CASSVATGGHYGYTF TGTGCCAGCAGCGTAGCTACAGGCGGCCACTATGGCTACACCTTC
TRBD2 TRBJ2-7 TRBV28 . CASKPGLVGSEQYF TGTGCCAGCAAACCGGGACTAGTGGGTTCCGAGCAGTACTTC
. TRBJ2-2 TRBV2 . CASSEIDFPAAGELFF TGTGCCAGCAGTGAAATCGACTTCCCCGCCGCCGGGGAGCTGTTTTTT
. TRBJ1-4 TRBV3-1/TRBV3-2 . CASSRLNEKLFF TGTGCCAGCAGCCGTCTTAATGAAAAACTGTTTTTT
. TRBJ1-6 TRBV30 . CAWSEGDGSPLHF TGTGCCTGGAGTGAAGGGGATGGGTCACCCCTCCACTTT
TRBD1 TRBJ1-6 TRBV6-5 . CASSYTGAPNSPLHF TGTGCCAGCAGCTACACAGGGGCGCCTAATTCACCCCTCCACTTT
. TRBJ1-1 TRBV6-5 . CASISHTEAFF TGTGCCAGCATTAGCCACACTGAAGCTTTCTTT
. TRBJ2-2 TRBV7-8 . CASRADLPGGELFF TGTGCCAGCCGCGCGGACCTACCTGGCGGGGAGCTGTTTTTT
. TRBJ2-1 TRBV12-5 . CASGSIRVFDEQFF TGTGCTAGTGGTTCCATCAGGGTTTTCGATGAGCAGTTCTTC
TRBD2 TRBJ2-3 TRBV5-4 . CASSLAGLATDTQYF TGTGCCAGCAGCTTGGCCGGACTAGCCACAGATACGCAGTATTTT
. TRBJ1-5 TRBV29-1 . CSVRGGNGPQHF TGCAGCGTTAGGGGGGGGAACGGGCCCCAGCATTTT
TRBD2 TRBJ2-5 TRBV19 . CASSIGLAGVVETQYF TGTGCCAGTAGTATTGGACTAGCGGGAGTAGTTGAGACCCAGTACTTC
TRBD1 TRBJ1-2 TRBV5-1 . CASSLGQGHGYTF TGCGCCAGCAGCTTGGGACAGGGGCATGGCTACACCTTC
TRBD2 TRBJ2-3 TRBV19 once CASRRGLHTDTQYF TGTGCCAGTAGGCGGGGACTACACACAGATACGCAGTATTTT
. TRBJ2-2 TRBV5-6 . CASSLSSTGSWTGELFF TGTGCCAGCAGCTTATCATCGACAGGAAGTTGGACCGGGGAGCTGTTTTTT
TRBD2 TRBJ2-1 TRBV2 once CASKLAGGPYEQFF TGTGCCAGCAAACTAGCGGGAGGGCCCTATGAGCAGTTCTTC
. TRBJ2-7 TRBV25-1 once CASGDNGAYEQYF TGTGCCAGCGGGGACAACGGAGCCTACGAGCAGTACTTC
TRBD2 TRBJ2-1 TRBV6-2/TRBV6-3 . CASSYGRETRNEQFF TGTGCCAGCAGTTACGGGAGGGAGACTAGAAATGAGCAGTTCTTC
. TRBJ1-1 TRBV5-1 once CASSLFRGNTEAFF TGCGCCAGCAGCTTGTTCCGGGGGAACACTGAAGCTTTCTTT
TRBD2 TRBJ2-2 TRBV9 . CASSVLAGETGELFF TGTGCCAGCAGCGTATTGGCGGGAGAAACCGGGGAGCTGTTTTTT
. TRBJ1-2 TRBV9 . CASSPLRGGINYGYTF TGTGCCAGCAGCCCTCTCAGGGGCGGGATTAACTATGGCTACACCTTC
TRBD1 TRBJ2-3 TRBV24-1 once CATGESGTGVPDTQYF TGTGCCACCGGAGAGTCCGGGACAGGGGTCCCAGATACGCAGTATTTT
TRBD1 TRBJ2-1 TRBV19 . CASSQKGQGASEQFF TGTGCCAGTAGCCAGAAGGGTCAGGGGGCGAGTGAGCAGTTCTTC
. TRBJ1-6 TRBV5-1 few CASRRTGPSYNSPLHF TGCGCCAGCAGACGCACAGGGCCCTCCTATAATTCACCCCTCCACTTT
TRBD2 TRBJ2-7 TRBV30 . CAWSVLLAGGEQYF TGTGCCTGGAGTGTACTACTAGCGGGGGGCGAGCAGTACTTC
. TRBJ1-6 TRBV6-4 medium-sized CASSEGRTGVGPLHF TGTGCCAGCAGTGAGGGACGGACGGGGGTCGGTCCCCTCCACTTT
. TRBJ2-7 TRBV5-5 . CASSLETGYEQYF TGTGCCAGCAGCTTGGAGACCGGCTACGAGCAGTACTTC
TRBD2 TRBJ2-3 TRBV5-1 . CASSLKSAGGTSNAQYF TGCGCCAGCAGCTTGAAGTCAGCGGGAGGGACATCAAATGCGCAGTATTTT
. TRBJ2-5 TRBV9 . CASSVGRPTQETQYF TGTGCCAGCAGCGTAGGTCGGCCTACCCAAGAGACCCAGTACTTC
. TRBJ1-1 TRBV19 . CASSVSLGAIRAFF TGTGCCAGTAGTGTCAGCCTGGGGGCAATTCGGGCTTTCTTT
TRBD1 TRBJ2-2 TRBV27 . CASSTKGQEYGFVTGELFF TGTGCCAGCAGTACAAAGGGACAGGAGTACGGATTTGTCACCGGGGAGCTGTTTTTT
. TRBJ1-6 TRBV9 once CASSPRPNSPLHF TGTGCCAGCAGCCCTAGACCCAATTCACCCCTCCACTTT
. TRBJ2-1 TRBV2 . CASRPPGTRTYNEQFF TGTGCCAGCAGGCCCCCAGGGACGAGAACCTACAATGAGCAGTTCTTC
TRBD1 TRBJ1-2 TRBV7-8 . CASSLLDRVSDTF TGTGCCAGCAGCTTACTGGACAGGGTTTCTGATACCTTC
TRBD1 TRBJ1-4 TRBV7-3 . CASSSHRGKEEKLFF TGTGCCAGCAGCTCACACAGGGGAAAGGAGGAAAAACTGTTTTTT
TRBD1 TRBJ2-1 TRBV7-8 once CASSQPGQPLGEQFF TGTGCCAGCAGCCAACCGGGACAGCCTTTGGGTGAGCAGTTCTTC
TRBD1 TRBJ1-5 TRBV6-5 . CASSYRTGGQPQHF TGTGCCAGCAGTTACAGGACAGGGGGCCAGCCCCAGCATTTT
. TRBJ1-2 TRBV19 . CASSDGPTEGYGYGYTF TGTGCCAGTAGTGACGGACCGACAGAGGGCTATGGCTATGGCTACACCTTC
. TRBJ1-3 TRBV19 . CASSIGLGSQNTIYF TGTGCCAGTAGTATAGGGCTCGGCAGCCAAAACACCATATATTTT
. TRBJ2-5 TRBV5-6 . CASSLRGEETQYF TGTGCCAGCAGCCTCAGGGGAGAAGAGACCCAGTACTTC
TRBD2 TRBJ2-7 TRBV5-1 . CASSSPGGSNEQYF TGCGCCAGCAGCTCGCCGGGGGGTTCCAACGAGCAGTACTTC
TRBD2 TRBJ2-2 TRBV28 once CASSRLAGGTGELFF TGTGCCAGCAGCCGACTAGCGGGTGGGACCGGGGAGCTGTTTTTT
. TRBJ1-4 TRBV30 few CAWREGGEKLFF TGTGCCTGGAGAGAGGGGGGTGAAAAACTGTTTTTT